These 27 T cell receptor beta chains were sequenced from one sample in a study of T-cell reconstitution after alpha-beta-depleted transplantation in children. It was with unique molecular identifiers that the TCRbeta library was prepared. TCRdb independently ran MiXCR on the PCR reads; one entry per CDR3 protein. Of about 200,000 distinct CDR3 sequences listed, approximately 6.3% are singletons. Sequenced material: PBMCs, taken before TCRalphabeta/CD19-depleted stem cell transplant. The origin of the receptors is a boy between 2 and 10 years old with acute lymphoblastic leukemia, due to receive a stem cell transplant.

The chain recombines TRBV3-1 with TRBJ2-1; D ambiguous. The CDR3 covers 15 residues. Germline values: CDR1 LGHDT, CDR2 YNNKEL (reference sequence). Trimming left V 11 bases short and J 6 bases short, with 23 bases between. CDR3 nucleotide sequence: TGTGCCTGCTGCCAAGTCACCTGGGGTGGCAATGAGCAGTTCTTC. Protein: CACCQVTWGGNEQFF.

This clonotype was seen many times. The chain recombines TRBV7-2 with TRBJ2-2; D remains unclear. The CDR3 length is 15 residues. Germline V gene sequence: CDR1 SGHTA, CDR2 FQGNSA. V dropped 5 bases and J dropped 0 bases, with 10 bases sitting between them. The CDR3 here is CASSPINANTGELFF. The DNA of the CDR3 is TGTGCCAGCAGCCCTATAAACGCGAACACCGGGGAGCTGTTTTTT.

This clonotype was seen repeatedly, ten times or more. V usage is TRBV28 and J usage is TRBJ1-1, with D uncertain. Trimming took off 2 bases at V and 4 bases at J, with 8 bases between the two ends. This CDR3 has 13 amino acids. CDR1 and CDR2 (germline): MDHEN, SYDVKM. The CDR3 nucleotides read TGTGCCAGCAGTTTACTGAGGAGCACTGAAGCTTTCTTT. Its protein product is CASSLLRSTEAFF.

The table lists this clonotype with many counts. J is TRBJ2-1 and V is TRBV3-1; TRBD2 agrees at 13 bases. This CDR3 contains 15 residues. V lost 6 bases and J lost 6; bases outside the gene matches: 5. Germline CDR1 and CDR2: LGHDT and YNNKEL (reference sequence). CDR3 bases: TGTGCCAGCAGTTCGACTAGCGGGGGGACCAATGAGCAGTTCTTC. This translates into CASSSTSGGTNEQFF.

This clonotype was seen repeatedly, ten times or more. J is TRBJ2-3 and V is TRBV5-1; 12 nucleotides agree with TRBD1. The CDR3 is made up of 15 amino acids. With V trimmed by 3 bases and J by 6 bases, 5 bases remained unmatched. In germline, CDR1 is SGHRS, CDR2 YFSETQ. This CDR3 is CASSWGQGAPDTQYF. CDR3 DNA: TGCGCCAGCAGCTGGGGACAGGGGGCCCCGGATACGCAGTATTTT.

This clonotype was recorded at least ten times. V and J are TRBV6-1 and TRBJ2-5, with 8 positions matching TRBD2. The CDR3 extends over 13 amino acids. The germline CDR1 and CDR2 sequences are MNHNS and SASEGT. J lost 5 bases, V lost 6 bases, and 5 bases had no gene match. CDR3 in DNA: TGTGCCAGCAGGGAGACTAGCGTGGAGACCCAGTACTTC. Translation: CASRETSVETQYF.

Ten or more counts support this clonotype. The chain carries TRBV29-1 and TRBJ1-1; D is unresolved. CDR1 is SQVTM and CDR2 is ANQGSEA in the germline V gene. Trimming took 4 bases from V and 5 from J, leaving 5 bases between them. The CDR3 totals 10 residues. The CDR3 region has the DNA TGCAGCGTTGCCGAGACTGAAGCTTTCTTT. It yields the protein CSVAETEAFF. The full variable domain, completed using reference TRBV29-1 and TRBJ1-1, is SAVISQKPSRDICQRGTSLTIQCQVDSQVTMMFWYRQQPGQSLTLIATANQGSEATYESGFVIDKFPISRPNLTFSTLTVSNMSPEDSSIYLCSVAETEAFFGQGTRLTVV.

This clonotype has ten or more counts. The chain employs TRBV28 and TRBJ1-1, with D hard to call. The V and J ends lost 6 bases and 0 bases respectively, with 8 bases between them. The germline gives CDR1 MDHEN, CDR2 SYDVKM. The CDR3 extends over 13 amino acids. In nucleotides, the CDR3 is TGTGCCAGCAGCGGGCTCATGAACACTGAAGCTTTCTTT. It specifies CASSGLMNTEAFF.

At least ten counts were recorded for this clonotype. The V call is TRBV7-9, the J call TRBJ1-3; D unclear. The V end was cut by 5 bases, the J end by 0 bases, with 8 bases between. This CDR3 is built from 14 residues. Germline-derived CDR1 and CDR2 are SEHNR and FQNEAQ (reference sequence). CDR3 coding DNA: TGTGCCAGCAGCCCTAGTATCTCTGGAAACACCATATATTTT. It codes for CASSPSISGNTIYF.

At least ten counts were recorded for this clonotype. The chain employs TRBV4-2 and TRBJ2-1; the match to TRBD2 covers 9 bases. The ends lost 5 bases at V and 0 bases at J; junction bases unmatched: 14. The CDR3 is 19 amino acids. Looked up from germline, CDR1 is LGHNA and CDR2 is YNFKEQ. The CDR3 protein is CASSITPGLALSSYNEQFF. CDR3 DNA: TGTGCCAGCAGCATCACGCCGGGACTAGCCCTTAGCTCCTACAATGAGCAGTTCTTC.

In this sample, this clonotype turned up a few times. As DNA, the CDR3 is TGTGCCAGCAGTTACCCCCATAGCGGGGGGGCCTCAGATACGCAGTATTTT. Translating gives CASSYPHSGGASDTQYF. The gene calls are TRBV6-2 or TRBV6-3 and TRBJ2-3, with 11 positions matching TRBD2. The CDR3 has 17 amino acids. From germline, CDR1 is MNHEY and CDR2 SVGEGT. The junction had 8 bases not matched to a gene; V was cut back by 2 bases and J by 4 bases.

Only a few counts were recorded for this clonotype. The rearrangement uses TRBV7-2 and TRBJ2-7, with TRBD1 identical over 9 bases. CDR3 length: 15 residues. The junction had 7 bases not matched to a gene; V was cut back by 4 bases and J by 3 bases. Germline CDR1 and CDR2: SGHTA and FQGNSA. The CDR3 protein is CASSWSGQGGYEQYF. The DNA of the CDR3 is TGTGCCAGCAGCTGGTCGGGACAGGGTGGCTACGAGCAGTACTTC.

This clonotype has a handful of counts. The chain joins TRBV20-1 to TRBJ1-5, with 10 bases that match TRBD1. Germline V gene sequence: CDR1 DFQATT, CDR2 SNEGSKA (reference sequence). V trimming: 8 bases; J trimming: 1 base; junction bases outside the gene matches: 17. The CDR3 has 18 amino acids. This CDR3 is CSLWAGQGYGRSNQPQHF. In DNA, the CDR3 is TGCAGTCTATGGGCGGGACAGGGGTACGGGAGGAGCAATCAGCCCCAGCATTTT.

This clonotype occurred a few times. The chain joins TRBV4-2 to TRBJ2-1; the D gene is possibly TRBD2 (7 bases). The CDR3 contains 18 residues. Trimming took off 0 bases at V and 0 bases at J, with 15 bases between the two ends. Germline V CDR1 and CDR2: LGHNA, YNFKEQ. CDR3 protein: CASSQDRPGGSSYNEQFF. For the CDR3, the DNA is TGTGCCAGCAGCCAAGATAGGCCGGGGGGCAGCTCCTACAATGAGCAGTTCTTC.

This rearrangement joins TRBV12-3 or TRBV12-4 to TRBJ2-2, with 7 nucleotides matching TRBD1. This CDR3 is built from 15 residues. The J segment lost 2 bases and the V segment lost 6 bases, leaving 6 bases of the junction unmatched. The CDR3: CASRGTAENTGELFF. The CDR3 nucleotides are TGTGCCAGCAGAGGGACAGCAGAAAACACCGGGGAGCTGTTTTTT.

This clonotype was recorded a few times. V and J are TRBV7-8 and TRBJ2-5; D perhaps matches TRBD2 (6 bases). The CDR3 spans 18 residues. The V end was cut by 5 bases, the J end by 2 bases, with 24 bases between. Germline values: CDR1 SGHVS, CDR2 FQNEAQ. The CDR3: CASSHPDLGSGRQETQYF. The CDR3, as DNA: TGTGCCAGCAGCCACCCCGATCTCGGTAGCGGCCGTCAAGAGACCCAGTACTTC.

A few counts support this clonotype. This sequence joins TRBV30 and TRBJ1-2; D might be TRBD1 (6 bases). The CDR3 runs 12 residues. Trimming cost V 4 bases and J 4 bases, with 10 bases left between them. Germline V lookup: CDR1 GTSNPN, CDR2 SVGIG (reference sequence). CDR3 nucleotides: TGTGCCTGGATGGGGGCAGGCTATGGCTACACCTTC. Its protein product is CAWMGAGYGYTF. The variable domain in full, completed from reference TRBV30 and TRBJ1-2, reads SQTIHQWPATLVQPVGSPLSLECTVEGTSNPNLYWYRQAAGRGLQLLFYSVGIGQISSEVPQNLSASRPQDRQFILSSKKLLLSDSGFYLCAWMGAGYGYTFGSGTRLTVV.

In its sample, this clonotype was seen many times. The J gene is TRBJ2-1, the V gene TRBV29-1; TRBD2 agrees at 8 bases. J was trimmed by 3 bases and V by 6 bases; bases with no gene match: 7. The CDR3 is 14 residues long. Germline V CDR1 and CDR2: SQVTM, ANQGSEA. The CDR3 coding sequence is TGCAGCGTATCGGGACTAGAAAACTACAATGAGCAGTTCTTC. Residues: CSVSGLENYNEQFF.

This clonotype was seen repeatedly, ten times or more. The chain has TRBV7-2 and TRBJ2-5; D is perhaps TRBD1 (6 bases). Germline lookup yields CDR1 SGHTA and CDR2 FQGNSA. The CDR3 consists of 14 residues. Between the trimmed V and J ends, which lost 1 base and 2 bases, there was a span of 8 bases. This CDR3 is CASSLGQGQETQYF. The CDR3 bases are TGTGCCAGCAGCTTAGGGCAGGGGCAAGAGACCCAGTACTTC.

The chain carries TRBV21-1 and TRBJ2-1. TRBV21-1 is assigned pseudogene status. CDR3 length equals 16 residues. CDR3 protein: CASSKLRQGPYNEQFF. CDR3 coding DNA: TGTGCCAGCAGCAAATTAAGGCAGGGGCCCTACAATGAGCAGTTCTTC.

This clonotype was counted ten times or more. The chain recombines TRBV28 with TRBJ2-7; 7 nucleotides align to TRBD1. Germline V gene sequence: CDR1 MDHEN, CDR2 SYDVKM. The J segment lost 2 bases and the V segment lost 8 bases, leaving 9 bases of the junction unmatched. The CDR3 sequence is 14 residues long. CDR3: CASGGPGQTYEQYF. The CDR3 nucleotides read TGTGCCAGCGGAGGACCGGGACAGACCTACGAGCAGTACTTC.

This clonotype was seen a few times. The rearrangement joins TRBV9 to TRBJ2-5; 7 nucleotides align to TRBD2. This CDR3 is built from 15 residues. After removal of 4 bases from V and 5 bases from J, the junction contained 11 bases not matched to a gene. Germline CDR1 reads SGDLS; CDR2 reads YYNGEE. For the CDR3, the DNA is TGTGCCAGCAGCCCCGACTGGGGGGGATCGGAGACCCAGTACTTC. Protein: CASSPDWGGSETQYF. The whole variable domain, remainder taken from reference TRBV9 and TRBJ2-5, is DSGVTQTPKHLITATGQRVTLRCSPRSGDLSVYWYQQSLDQGLQFLIQYYNGEERAKGNILERFSAQQFPDLHSELNLSSLELGDSALYFCASSPDWGGSETQYFGPGTRLLVL.

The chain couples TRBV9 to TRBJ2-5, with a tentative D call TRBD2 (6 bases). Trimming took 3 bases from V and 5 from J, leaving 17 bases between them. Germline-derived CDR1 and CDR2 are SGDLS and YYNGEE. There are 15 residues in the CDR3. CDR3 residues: CASSERREPGETQYF. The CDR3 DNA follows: TGTGCCAGCAGCGAACGCCGGGAGCCCGGGGAGACCCAGTACTTC.

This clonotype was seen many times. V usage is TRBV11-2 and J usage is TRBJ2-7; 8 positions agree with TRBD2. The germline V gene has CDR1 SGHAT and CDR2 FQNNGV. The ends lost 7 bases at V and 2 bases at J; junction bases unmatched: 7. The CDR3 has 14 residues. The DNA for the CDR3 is TGTGCCAGCAAGGGGACTAGTCTCGCCTACGAGCAGTACTTC. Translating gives CASKGTSLAYEQYF.

CDR3 in amino acids: CASSLALFEGINYGYTF. The CDR3 DNA sequence: TGTGCCAGCAGCTTAGCGCTGTTTGAAGGGATTAACTATGGCTACACCTTC. V and J are TRBV7-2 and TRBJ1-2; no firm D call. This CDR3 contains 17 residues. The V end lost 0 bases, the J end lost 1 base, and 15 bases lay between the germline ends. CDR1 is SGHTA and CDR2 is FQGNSA in the germline V gene.

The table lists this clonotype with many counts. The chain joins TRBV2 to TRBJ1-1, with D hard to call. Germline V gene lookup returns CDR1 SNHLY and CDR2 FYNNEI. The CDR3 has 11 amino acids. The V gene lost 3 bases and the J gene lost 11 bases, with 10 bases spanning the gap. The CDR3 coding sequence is TGTGCCAGCAGTGATACTTGGGGTGCTTTCTTT. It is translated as CASSDTWGAFF.

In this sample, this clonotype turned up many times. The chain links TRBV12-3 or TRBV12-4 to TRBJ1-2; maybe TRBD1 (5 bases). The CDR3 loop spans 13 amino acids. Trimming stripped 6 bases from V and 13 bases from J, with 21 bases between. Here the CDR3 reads CASSGVGDSVGTF. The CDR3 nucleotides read TGTGCCAGCAGCGGAGTAGGGGACTCCGTTGGCACCTTC.